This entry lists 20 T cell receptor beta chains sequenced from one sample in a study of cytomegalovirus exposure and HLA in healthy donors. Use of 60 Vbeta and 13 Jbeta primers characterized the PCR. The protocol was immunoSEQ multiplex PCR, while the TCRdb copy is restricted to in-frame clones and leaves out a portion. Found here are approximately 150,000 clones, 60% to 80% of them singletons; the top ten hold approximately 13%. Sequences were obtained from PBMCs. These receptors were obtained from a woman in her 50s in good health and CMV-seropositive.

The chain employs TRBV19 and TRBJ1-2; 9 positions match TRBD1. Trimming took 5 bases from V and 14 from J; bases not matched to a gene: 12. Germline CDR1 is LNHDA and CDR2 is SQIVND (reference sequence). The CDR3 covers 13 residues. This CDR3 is CASSVRDRAPRTF. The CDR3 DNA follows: TGTGCCAGTAGTGTTCGGGACAGGGCCCCGAGGACCTTC.

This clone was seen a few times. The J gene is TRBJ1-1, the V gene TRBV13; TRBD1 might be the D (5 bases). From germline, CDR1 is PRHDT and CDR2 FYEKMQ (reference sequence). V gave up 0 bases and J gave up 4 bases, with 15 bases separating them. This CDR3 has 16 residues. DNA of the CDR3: TGTGCCAGCAGCTTAGGCCTCAAGGGGCTGGGCACTGAAGCTTTCTTT. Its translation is CASSLGLKGLGTEAFF. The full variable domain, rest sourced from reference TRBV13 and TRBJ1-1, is AAGVIQSPRHLIKEKRETATLKCYPIPRHDTVYWYQQGPGQDPQFLISFYEKMQSDKGSIPDRFSAQQFSDYHSELNMSSLELGDSALYFCASSLGLKGLGTEAFFGQGTRLTVV.

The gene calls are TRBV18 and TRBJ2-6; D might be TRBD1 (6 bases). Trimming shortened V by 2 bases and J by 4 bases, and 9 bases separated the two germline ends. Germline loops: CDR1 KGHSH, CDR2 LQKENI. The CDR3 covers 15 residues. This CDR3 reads CASSPVGAGANVLTF. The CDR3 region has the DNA TGTGCCAGCTCACCAGTGGGGGCCGGGGCCAACGTCCTGACTTTC.

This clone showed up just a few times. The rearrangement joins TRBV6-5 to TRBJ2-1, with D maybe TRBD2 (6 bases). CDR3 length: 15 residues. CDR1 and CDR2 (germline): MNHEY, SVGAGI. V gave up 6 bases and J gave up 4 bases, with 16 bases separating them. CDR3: CASRWTGDSYNEQFF. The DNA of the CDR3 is TGTGCCAGCAGATGGACGGGGGATAGTTACAATGAGCAGTTCTTC.

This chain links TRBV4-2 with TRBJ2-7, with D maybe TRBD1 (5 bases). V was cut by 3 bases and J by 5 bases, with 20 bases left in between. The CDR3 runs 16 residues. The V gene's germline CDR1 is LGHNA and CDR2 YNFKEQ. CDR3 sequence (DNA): TGTGCCAGCAGCCAGGATATGTTTTGGGGCAGGGACGAGCAGTACTTC. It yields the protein CASSQDMFWGRDEQYF.

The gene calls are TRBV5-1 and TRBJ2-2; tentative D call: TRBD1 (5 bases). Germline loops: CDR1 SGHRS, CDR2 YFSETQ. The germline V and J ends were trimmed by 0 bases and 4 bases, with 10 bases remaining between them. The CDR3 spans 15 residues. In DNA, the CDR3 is TGCGCCAGCAGCTTGGAGGGAAGGGGCACCGGGGAGCTGTTTTTT. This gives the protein CASSLEGRGTGELFF.

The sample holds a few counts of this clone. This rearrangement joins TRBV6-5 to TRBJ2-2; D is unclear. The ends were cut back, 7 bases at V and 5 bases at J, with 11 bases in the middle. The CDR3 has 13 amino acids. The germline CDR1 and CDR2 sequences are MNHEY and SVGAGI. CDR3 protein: CASTPTSTGELFF. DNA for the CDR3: TGTGCCAGCACCCCTACCTCTACCGGGGAGCTGTTTTTT.

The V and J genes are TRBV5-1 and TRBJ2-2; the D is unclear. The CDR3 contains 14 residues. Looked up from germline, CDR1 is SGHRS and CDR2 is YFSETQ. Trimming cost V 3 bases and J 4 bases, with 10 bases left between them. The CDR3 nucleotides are TGCGCCAGCAGCTCTGGCGACTCCACCGGGGAGCTGTTTTTT. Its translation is CASSSGDSTGELFF.

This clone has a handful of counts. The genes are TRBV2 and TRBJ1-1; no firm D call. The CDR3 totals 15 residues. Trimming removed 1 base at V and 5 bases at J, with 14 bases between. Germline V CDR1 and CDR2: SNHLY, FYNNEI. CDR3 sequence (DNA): TGTGCCAGCAGTGAAGACGAGGGAGCGGGAACTGAAGCTTTCTTT. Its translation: CASSEDEGAGTEAFF. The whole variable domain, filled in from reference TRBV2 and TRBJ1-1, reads EPEVTQTPSHQVTQMGQEVILRCVPISNHLYFYWYRQILGQKVEFLVSFYNNEISEKSEIFDDQFSVERPDGSNFTLKIRSTKLEDSAMYFCASSEDEGAGTEAFFGQGTRLTVV.

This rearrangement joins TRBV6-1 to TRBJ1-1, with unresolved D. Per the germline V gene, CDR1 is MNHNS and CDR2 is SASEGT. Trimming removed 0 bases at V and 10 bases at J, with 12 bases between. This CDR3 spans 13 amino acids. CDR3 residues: CASSEALKRGAFF. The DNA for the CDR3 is TGTGCCAGCAGTGAAGCGCTAAAGCGAGGAGCTTTCTTT.

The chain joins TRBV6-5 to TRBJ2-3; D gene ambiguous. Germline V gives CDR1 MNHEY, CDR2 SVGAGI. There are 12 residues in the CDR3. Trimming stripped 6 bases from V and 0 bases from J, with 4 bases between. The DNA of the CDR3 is TGTGCCAGCAGCCCGAGCACAGATACGCAGTATTTT. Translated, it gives CASSPSTDTQYF.

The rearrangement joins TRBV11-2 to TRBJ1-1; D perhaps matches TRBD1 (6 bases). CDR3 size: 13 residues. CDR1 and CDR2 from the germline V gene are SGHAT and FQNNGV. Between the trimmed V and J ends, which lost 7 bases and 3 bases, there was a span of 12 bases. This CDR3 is CASTVTGYTEAFF. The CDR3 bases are TGTGCCAGCACCGTCACAGGGTACACTGAAGCTTTCTTT.

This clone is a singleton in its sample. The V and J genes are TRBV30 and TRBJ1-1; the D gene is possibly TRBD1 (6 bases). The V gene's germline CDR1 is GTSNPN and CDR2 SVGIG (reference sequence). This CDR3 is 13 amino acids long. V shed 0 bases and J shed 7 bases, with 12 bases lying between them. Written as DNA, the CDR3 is TGTGCCTGGAGTGTGGGGGGGCCGGGTGAAGCTTTCTTT. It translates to CAWSVGGPGEAFF.

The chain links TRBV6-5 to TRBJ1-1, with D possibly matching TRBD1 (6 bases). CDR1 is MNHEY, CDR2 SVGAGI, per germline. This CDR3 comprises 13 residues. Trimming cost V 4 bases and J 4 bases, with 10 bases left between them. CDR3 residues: CASSFTGSTEAFF. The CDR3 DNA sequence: TGTGCCAGCAGTTTTACAGGGAGCACTGAAGCTTTCTTT.

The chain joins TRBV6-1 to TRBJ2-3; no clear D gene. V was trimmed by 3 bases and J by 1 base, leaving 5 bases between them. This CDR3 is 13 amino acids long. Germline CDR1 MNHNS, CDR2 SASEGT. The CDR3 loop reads CASSDPGTDTQYF. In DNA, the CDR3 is TGTGCCAGCAGTGATCCGGGCACAGATACGCAGTATTTT.

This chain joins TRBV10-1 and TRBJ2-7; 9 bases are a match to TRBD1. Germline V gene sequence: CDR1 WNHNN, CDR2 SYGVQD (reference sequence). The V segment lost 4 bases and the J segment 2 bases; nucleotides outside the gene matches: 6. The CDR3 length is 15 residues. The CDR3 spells CASSVRTGATYEQYF. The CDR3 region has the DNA TGCGCCAGCAGTGTTCGGACAGGGGCTACCTACGAGCAGTACTTC.

CDR3 DNA: TGTGCCAGCAGCTCGGCGGGACTTCAGGGCGGGGAGCTGTTTTTT. It yields the protein CASSSAGLQGGELFF. The rearrangement joins TRBV5-6 to TRBJ2-2; TRBD2 might be the D (6 bases). Germline V gives CDR1 SGHDT, CDR2 YYEEEE. V lost 3 bases and J lost 7, with 16 bases in between. This CDR3 is built from 15 residues.

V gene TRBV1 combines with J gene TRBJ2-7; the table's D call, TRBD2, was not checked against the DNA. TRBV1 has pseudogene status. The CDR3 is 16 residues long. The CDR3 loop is CTSSQDRRGGTHEQYF. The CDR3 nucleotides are TGCACCAGCAGCCAAGATCGACGGGGGGGGACCCACGAGCAGTACTTC.

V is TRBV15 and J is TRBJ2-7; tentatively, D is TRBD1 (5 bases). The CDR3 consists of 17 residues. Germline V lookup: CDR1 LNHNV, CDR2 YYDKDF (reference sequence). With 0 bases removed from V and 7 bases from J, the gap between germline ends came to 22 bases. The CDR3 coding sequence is TGTGCCACCAGCAGAGATCGTCGGCAGGGAACTCCTGAGGAGCAGTACTTC. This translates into CATSRDRRQGTPEEQYF. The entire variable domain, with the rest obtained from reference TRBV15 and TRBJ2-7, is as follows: DAMVIQNPRYQVTQFGKPVTLSCSQTLNHNVMYWYQQKSSQAPKLLFHYYDKDFNNEADTPDNFQSRRPNTSFCFLDIRSPGLGDTAMYLCATSRDRRQGTPEEQYFGPGTRLTVT.

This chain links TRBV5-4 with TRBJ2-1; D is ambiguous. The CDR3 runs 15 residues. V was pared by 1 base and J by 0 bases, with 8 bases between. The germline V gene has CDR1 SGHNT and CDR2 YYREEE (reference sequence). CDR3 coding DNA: TGTGCCAGCAGCTTGTCTACCAACTCCTACAATGAGCAGTTCTTC. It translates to CASSLSTNSYNEQFF.